This passage covers 21 T cell receptor beta chains from one sample sequenced in a study of T cells in Graves' hyperthyroidism and ophthalmopathy. RNA transcripts served as the template for amplifying TCR beta CDR3 regions. Using the HTBI primer set, a first-round RT-PCR was run on the TCR CDR3. TCRdb reprocessed the multiplex PCR reads with MiXCR, giving one entry per CDR3 protein. The profile shows about 560,000 distinct CDR3 sequences, about 15% of them singletons. Sequencing was carried out using blood. The source of these receptors is a woman in her twenties or thirties with Graves' hyperthyroidism.

This clonotype has ten or more counts. V and J are TRBV28 and TRBJ2-2; D gene uncertain. CDR1 is MDHEN, CDR2 SYDVKM, per germline. V lost 2 bases and J lost 0, with 10 bases in between. The CDR3 sequence is 16 residues long. The CDR3 region has the DNA TGTGCCAGCAGTTTACGCGGCCCCGCGAACACCGGGGAGCTGTTTTTT. This codes for CASSLRGPANTGELFF.

The J gene is TRBJ2-7, the V gene TRBV6-1; TRBD1 matches 10 bases. Germline CDR1 and CDR2: MNHNS and SASEGT. The CDR3 is made up of 15 amino acids. Unmatched junction bases numbered 8, after V lost 7 bases and J lost 2 bases. In nucleotides, the CDR3 is TGTGCCAGCACGAAGGGACAGGGGTTGCCCTACGAGCAGTACTTC. Amino acid sequence: CASTKGQGLPYEQYF.

This clonotype was counted a few times. The gene calls are TRBV28 and TRBJ1-2; a possible D gene is TRBD1 (6 bases). V gave up 6 bases and J gave up 4 bases, with 15 bases separating them. CDR1 and CDR2 (germline): MDHEN, SYDVKM. The length of the CDR3 is 14 residues. CDR3 coding DNA: TGTGCCAGCAGCGGCAGGGGCCGTGGCTATGGCTACACCTTC. This sequence encodes CASSGRGRGYGYTF.

This clonotype was seen repeatedly, ten times or more. The genes are TRBV30 and TRBJ1-1; D gene unclear. This CDR3 spans 15 amino acids. Germline V gene sequence: CDR1 GTSNPN, CDR2 SVGIG (reference sequence). Trimming removed 0 bases at V and 1 base at J, with 12 bases between. The CDR3 spells CAWSVHFRTNTEAFF. CDR3 DNA: TGTGCCTGGAGTGTACATTTTCGTACGAACACTGAAGCTTTCTTT.

This clonotype was detected many times. The DNA for the CDR3 is TGTGCCAGCAGTTTTGGGGGATATAGCTCCTACGAGCAGTACTTC. Protein: CASSFGGYSSYEQYF. J is TRBJ2-7 and V is TRBV28; D is possibly TRBD1 or TRBD2 (5 bases each). CDR3 length: 15 residues. The V end lost 3 bases, the J end lost 0 bases, and 12 bases lay between the germline ends. In germline, CDR1 is MDHEN, CDR2 SYDVKM.

This clonotype was seen more than once but under ten times. J is TRBJ2-1 and V is TRBV9; possible D gene TRBD2, 6 bases. The CDR3 length is 13 residues. V was clipped by 0 bases and J by 10 bases, with 11 bases between them. Germline CDR1 is SGDLS and CDR2 is YYNGEE. CDR3 sequence (DNA): TGTGCCAGCAGCGTAGAGGTTGGAGGGGAGCAGTTCTTC. Translation: CASSVEVGGEQFF.

This clonotype was picked up many times. The rearrangement joins TRBV7-9 to TRBJ1-5; 11 positions match TRBD1. V gave up 5 bases and J gave up 5 bases; unmatched junction bases: 5. From germline, CDR1 is SEHNR and CDR2 FQNEAQ (reference sequence). This CDR3 region has 15 residues. The CDR3 loop reads CASSAWTGGDQPQHF. The DNA for the CDR3 is TGTGCCAGCAGCGCATGGACAGGGGGCGATCAGCCCCAGCATTTT.

The table lists this clonotype with many counts. V usage is TRBV11-2 and J usage is TRBJ2-1; TRBD2 matches at 7 bases. The CDR3 is 16 amino acids. The germline CDR1 and CDR2 sequences are SGHAT and FQNNGV. The J segment lost 0 bases and the V segment lost 1 base, leaving 3 bases of the junction unmatched. DNA for the CDR3: TGTGCCAGCAGCTTAGCGGGCGGGAGCTCCTACAATGAGCAGTTCTTC. It specifies CASSLAGGSSYNEQFF.

This clonotype was seen a handful of times. The rearrangement links TRBV29-1 to TRBJ2-5; no clear D. Trimming stripped 8 bases from V and 5 bases from J, with 18 bases between. CDR3 length equals 13 residues. Germline V CDR1 and CDR2: SQVTM, ANQGSEA. Written as DNA, the CDR3 is TGCAGCAGCCGGACGACTGGTTTGGAGACCCAGTACTTC. This sequence encodes CSSRTTGLETQYF.

This clonotype was seen ten or more times. The chain uses TRBV24-1 and TRBJ1-5, with D maybe TRBD1 (6 bases). V was clipped by 9 bases and J by 4 bases, with 27 bases between them. Looked up from germline, CDR1 is KGHDR and CDR2 is SFDVKD. The CDR3 sequence is 18 residues long. This CDR3 is CATLPRGQLCEGNQPQHF. Written as DNA, the CDR3 is TGTGCCACCCTGCCCCGGGGGCAGTTGTGTGAGGGGAATCAGCCCCAGCATTTT.

This chain connects TRBV27 to TRBJ2-7; D might be TRBD1 or TRBD2, each matching 7 bases. The V and J ends lost 5 bases and 6 bases respectively, with 20 bases between them. Germline V gene sequence: CDR1 MNHEY, CDR2 SMNVEV (reference sequence). The length of the CDR3 is 15 residues. Here the CDR3 DNA reads TGTGCCAGCAGTCCGTATGGGAGCAGGGGGGGCGAGCAGTACTTC. Amino acids: CASSPYGSRGGEQYF.

V and J are TRBV18 and TRBJ2-1, with 7 bases aligning to TRBD1. V gave up 4 bases and J gave up 3 bases; unmatched junction bases: 9. CDR3 length: 16 residues. Per the germline V gene, CDR1 is KGHSH and CDR2 is LQKENI. The DNA of the CDR3 is TGTGCCAGCTCACGGAACCGGGACAGACTCTACAATGAGCAGTTCTTC. Its translation is CASSRNRDRLYNEQFF.

Written as DNA, the CDR3 is TGTGCCAGTAGTATTCACCAGGACACTGAAGCTTTCTTT. Residues: CASSIHQDTEAFF. The J gene is TRBJ1-1, the V gene TRBV19; no definite D call. With 3 bases removed from V and 3 bases from J, the gap between germline ends came to 8 bases. CDR1 LNHDA and CDR2 SQIVND come from the germline V gene (reference sequence). This CDR3 region has 13 residues.

Ten or more counts support this clonotype. The chain has TRBV11-2 and TRBJ2-7; either TRBD1 or TRBD2 may fit D (5 bases each). There are 13 residues in the CDR3. The V and J ends lost 5 bases and 5 bases respectively, with 13 bases between them. CDR1 is SGHAT and CDR2 is FQNNGV in the germline V gene. The DNA for the CDR3 is TGTGCCAGCAGCAAGGGACCTCCGGACGAGCAGTACTTC. It yields the protein CASSKGPPDEQYF.

This clonotype was observed a handful of times. The chain recombines TRBV20-1 with TRBJ1-1; D perhaps matches TRBD1 (6 bases). The CDR3 runs to 16 residues. The V and J ends lost 3 bases and 3 bases respectively, with 20 bases between them. In germline, CDR1 is DFQATT, CDR2 SNEGSKA (reference sequence). The CDR3 sequence is CSARKTGNWMDTEAFF. The DNA of the CDR3 is TGCAGTGCTAGGAAAACAGGGAATTGGATGGACACTGAAGCTTTCTTT.

V is TRBV6-1 and J is TRBJ1-1, with a weak D call TRBD1 (5 bases). CDR3 length: 13 amino acids. Germline V gives CDR1 MNHNS, CDR2 SASEGT. The V gene lost 6 bases and the J gene lost 6 bases, with 14 bases spanning the gap. In DNA, the CDR3 is TGTGCCAGCAGCCCAACCTGGGGGGCTGAAGCTTTCTTT. Its translation: CASSPTWGAEAFF.

This clonotype was recorded at least ten times. J is TRBJ2-1 and V is TRBV7-9; D uncertain. V was shortened by 2 bases and J by 6 bases, with 8 bases between the two germline ends. The V gene's germline CDR1 is SEHNR and CDR2 FQNEAQ (reference sequence). CDR3 length: 13 amino acids. The CDR3 sequence is CASSLRLVNEQFF. In DNA form, the CDR3 reads TGTGCCAGCAGCTTAAGGCTCGTCAATGAGCAGTTCTTC.

This sequence joins TRBV9 and TRBJ1-4; 7 bases line up with TRBD1. CDR1 and CDR2 (germline): SGDLS, YYNGEE. The length of the CDR3 is 15 residues. The trim removed 0 bases at V and 4 bases at J, leaving 3 bases unmatched. The CDR3 region has the DNA TGTGCCAGCAGCGTAGGGGACAGCAATAATGAAAAACTGTTTTTT. It codes for CASSVGDSNNEKLFF.

This clonotype has ten or more counts. V is TRBV20-1 and J is TRBJ2-3, with a possible D match to TRBD2 (5 bases). V dropped 3 bases and J dropped 5 bases, with 18 bases sitting between them. Germline lookup yields CDR1 DFQATT and CDR2 SNEGSKA (reference sequence). This CDR3 has 15 amino acids. CDR3 loop: CSASPPGNRGDTQYF. The CDR3 coding sequence is TGCAGTGCTAGTCCCCCCGGGAATCGCGGAGATACGCAGTATTTT.

This clonotype was detected many times. This chain connects TRBV12-3 or TRBV12-4 to TRBJ2-7; 11 bases map to TRBD1. This CDR3 spans 15 amino acids. The junction had 9 bases not matched to a gene; V was cut back by 5 bases and J by 6 bases. CDR3 protein: CASSGGTGGLLEQYF. CDR3 bases: TGTGCCAGCAGTGGGGGGACAGGGGGACTCCTCGAGCAGTACTTC.

This clonotype was seen ten or more times. The CDR3 sequence is CASSVGPLHEQYF. The CDR3 bases are TGTGCCAGCAGCGTGGGTCCCCTCCACGAGCAGTACTTC. The V and J genes are TRBV7-9 and TRBJ2-7; D unclear. In germline, CDR1 is SEHNR, CDR2 FQNEAQ (reference sequence). The ends were cut back, 5 bases at V and 5 bases at J, with 13 bases in the middle. The CDR3 is 13 residues long.